Described below is a single T cell receptor (beta chain) sequence and its context. Its antigen is currently not known. Nothing much larger sits one base from this clone, and base qualities are not available. CD8 naive samples consisted of CD45RO-negative cells that were positively selected for CCR7, yielding a CD45RA+CCR7+ population without TemRA cells. Healthy HIV-negative adults with no recently reported acute infections or vaccinations were included as donors. All donors were Caucasian adults living in Nashville, Tennessee, USA. Blood was collected by leukapheresis, and PBMCs were isolated by Ficoll-Histopaque density gradient centrifugation and then cryopreserved in liquid nitrogen vapor phase. Purity and quantity of every magnetically sorted T cell population were checked by analytical flow cytometry. Each sorted fraction had its genomic DNA isolated and then quantified by UV absorbance on a Nanodrop 2000c.

The data derive from a study of shared clonotypes between healthy human individuals (dated by TCRdb to 2020 to 2022). General notes on the study: Three men and two women, aged 18 to 49 years, made up the cohort. For each donor, CD4 naive and CD4 memory were each given three plates, CD8 naive was given two plates, and CD8 memory was given one plate. The study deeply sequenced blood TCR repertoires of five healthy adults to estimate repertoire size and the extent of clonotype sharing between individuals. Libraries were prepared and TCR repertoires were sequenced by different laboratories using diverse techniques, in order to increase sequencing depth and limit assay-specific biases. Between about 0.94 and 8.9 billion PBMCs per donor were obtained by leukapheresis. Results the study describes overall, beyond this receptor: Pairwise subsampling indicated that sequencing depth was expected to affect the degree of clonotype sharing among donors. Estimated clonotype richness was generally larger for naive than for memory subsets. The genetic and exposure-history diversity represented was limited by the small number of donors. Compared with non-shared clonotypes, the clonotypes found in all four sorted-subset donors had higher generation probabilities. Rarefaction of sorted-subset datasets indicated incomplete sequencing despite the large sequencing depth. When several donors were compared, the shared fraction of clonotypes was about 5.5% for naive CD4, less than 4% for naive CD8, 2.3% for memory CD4, and roughly 0.43% for memory CD8. Sampling was limited to blood, and TCR repertoires in tissue likely differ from TCR repertoires in blood.

From cysteine to phenylalanine, the CDR3 is 16 amino acids long. Solely the CDR3 DNA is kept, with 48 bases framed from the first base. The germline V end is reduced by 1 base and the J end by 4 bases; junction bases left unmatched: 7. The germline V gene (reference sequence) yields LNHDA for CDR1 and SQIVND for CDR2. Using the deep immunoSEQ assay, TCR CDR3 regions were amplified from genomic DNA by multiplex PCR. Extracted genomic DNA from each cell subset was distributed evenly across all wells of several immunoSEQ 96-well plates, and each plate was treated as a replicate. For sorted subsets, approximately 190 ng of genomic DNA, equivalent to some 30,000 T cell genomes, went into each replicate PCR. The purified libraries were quantified using a Qubit 3.0 fluorometer, sized with a Bioanalyzer 2100, and then quantified again using the KAPA Library Quantification kit. Every immunoSEQ 96-well plate was sequenced on a separate single-read 150-cycle Illumina NextSeq 550 flow cell. For the original study's pipeline: Because only junctional sequences without quality scores were contained in the immunoSEQ output, filtering matching that applied to full-length reads could not be performed. Sequences were annotated with PyIR, a Python wrapper for IgBLAST v1.9, using IMGT germline references to assign V/J genes and CDR3. Any read was removed if the V/J assignment was weak (E-value above 1e-6), the CDR3 was missing, or the read contained stop codons, out-of-frame junctions, or ambiguous translated residues. A V3J clonotype was defined by an identical inferred V gene, J gene, and CDR3 amino acid sequence. Percentage overlap between repertoires was computed as shared unique clonotypes divided by the size of the smaller repertoire. Repertoire richness was assessed with RTK rarefaction, the Chao1 estimator, and Recon v2.1 estimates of unobserved clonotypes. For all TCRbeta clonotypes obtained by the gDNA method from several donors, generation probabilities were computed with OLGA. Entries here come from immuneACCESS through TCRdb and include only in-frame sequences with V and J called. Some clones fail to appear in such tables; in the studies checked, an unresolved V gene covers under half of the shortfall, and the cause of the remainder is unknown. From that table come the V and J calls and clone size; the DNA was used to work out D and trimming. The table for this sample lists about 2 million clones; about 95% of them were counted only once. The ten most abundant clones make up 1.2% of the sample.

The sample was naive CD8+ T cells sorted from blood. According to the study, the label for this sample's cell subset or site signals: CD45RA+CCR7+. The rearranged segments are TRBV19 and TRBJ1-5, and TRBD1 aligns with 7 junction nucleotides. The clonotype comes from a man between 18 and 35 years old in good health. The DNA sequence is as follows: TGTGCCAGTAGTATAGGACAGGGAGCATGGAATCAGCCCCAGCATTTT. Translated, this gives CASSIGQGAWNQPQHF.